This T cell receptor beta chain was sequenced for a study of PD-L1 blockade in urothelial cancer. At the level of the study: Each blood sample yielded a median of 141,255 T cells.

Findings and caveats of the study: Sub-median blood TCR clonality before treatment predicted longer survival.

This CDR3 has 15 residues. Trimming cost V 0 bases and J 5 bases; bases outside gene matches: 4. From germline, CDR1 is SGHTA and CDR2 FQGTGA. The sample's time point: peripheral blood 6 weeks after treatment start. About this clone: What it binds is unknown.

Synthetic analogs of TCR templates were spiked into every PCR. The repertoire was sequenced with immunoSEQ multiplex PCR; TCRdb's copy has only in-frame clones and lacks some. The sample has approximately 120,000 clones, roughly 86% seen once. The chain is built from TRBV7-3 and TRBJ2-5; 9 bases fit TRBD2. This receptor was identified in a man aged 50 to 60 with urothelial cancer. Sample: PBMCs, taken around atezolizumab (anti-PD-L1) treatment. CDR3 DNA sequence: TGTGCCAGCAGCTTAACTGGTCTAGCGGGGGAGACCCAGTACTTC. Amino acids: CASSLTGLAGETQYF. Combining the CDR3 with reference TRBV7-3 and TRBJ2-5 gives the whole variable domain GAGVSQTPSNKVTEKGKYVELRCDPISGHTALYWYRQSLGQGPEFLIYFQGTGAADDSGLPNDRFFAVRPEGSVSTLKIQRTERGDSAVYLCASSLTGLAGETQYFGPGTRLLVL.